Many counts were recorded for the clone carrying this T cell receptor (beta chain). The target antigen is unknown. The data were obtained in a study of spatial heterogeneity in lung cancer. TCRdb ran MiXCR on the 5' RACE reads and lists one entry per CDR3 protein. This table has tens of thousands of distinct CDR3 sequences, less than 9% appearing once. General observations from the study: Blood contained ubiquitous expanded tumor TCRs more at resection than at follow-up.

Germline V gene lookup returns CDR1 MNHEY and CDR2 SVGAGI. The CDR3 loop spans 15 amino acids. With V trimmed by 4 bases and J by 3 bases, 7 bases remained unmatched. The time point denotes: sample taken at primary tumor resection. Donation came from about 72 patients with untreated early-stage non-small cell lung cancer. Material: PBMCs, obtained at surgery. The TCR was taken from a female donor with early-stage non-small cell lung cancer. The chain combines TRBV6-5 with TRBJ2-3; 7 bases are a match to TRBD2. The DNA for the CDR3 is TGTGCCAGCAGTTCACCTAGCGGTCCAACAGATACGCAGTATTTT. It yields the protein CASSSPSGPTDTQYF.